Sequencing of this T cell receptor (beta chain) was carried out in a study of shared clonotypes between healthy human individuals. Regarding the study as a whole: Some naive CD4 clonotypes, 4.5% to 5.5%, turned up in common across several donors. The represented genetic and exposure-history diversity was limited by the small number of donors. Incompleteness in sorted-subset sequencing, despite large depth, was shown by rarefaction.

Profiling relied on immunoSEQ multiplex PCR, and the TCRdb table lists in-frame clones only, not all of them. The data contain about 2.4 million clones, around 90% of them singletons. With V trimmed by 10 bases and J by 2 bases, 5 bases remained unmatched. The germline V gene has CDR1 ENHRY and CDR2 SYGVKD. The CDR3 spans 13 residues. Donors comprised only Caucasian adults living in Nashville, Tennessee. With respect to this clone: Antigen: not known.

The source material was naive CD4+ T cells sorted from blood. Sample subset: CD45RA+ positively selected. The chain employs TRBV10-3 and TRBJ2-5, with TRBD2 matching over 9 bases. The source of this sequence is a man aged 18 to 30 in good health. The CDR3 DNA reads as TGTGCCACCAACCTAGCGGGGCAAGAGACCCAGTACTTC. Encoded protein: CATNLAGQETQYF.